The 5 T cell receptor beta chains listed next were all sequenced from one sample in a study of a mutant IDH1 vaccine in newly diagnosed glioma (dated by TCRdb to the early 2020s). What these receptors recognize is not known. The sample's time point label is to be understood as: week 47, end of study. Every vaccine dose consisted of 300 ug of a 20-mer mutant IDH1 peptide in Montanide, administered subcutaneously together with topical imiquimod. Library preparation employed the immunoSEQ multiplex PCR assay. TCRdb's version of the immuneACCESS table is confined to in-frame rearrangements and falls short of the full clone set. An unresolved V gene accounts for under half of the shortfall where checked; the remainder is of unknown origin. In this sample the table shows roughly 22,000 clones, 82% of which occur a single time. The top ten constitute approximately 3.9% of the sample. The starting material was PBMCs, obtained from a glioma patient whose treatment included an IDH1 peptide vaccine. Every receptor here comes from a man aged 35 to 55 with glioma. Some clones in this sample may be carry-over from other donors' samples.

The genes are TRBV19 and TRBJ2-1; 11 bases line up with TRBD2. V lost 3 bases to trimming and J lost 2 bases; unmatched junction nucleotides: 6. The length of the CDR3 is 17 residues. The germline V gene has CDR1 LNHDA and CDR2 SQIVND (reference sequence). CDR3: CASSIPLTSGAYNEQFF. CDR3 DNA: TGTGCCAGTAGTATTCCCTTGACTAGCGGGGCCTACAATGAGCAGTTCTTC.

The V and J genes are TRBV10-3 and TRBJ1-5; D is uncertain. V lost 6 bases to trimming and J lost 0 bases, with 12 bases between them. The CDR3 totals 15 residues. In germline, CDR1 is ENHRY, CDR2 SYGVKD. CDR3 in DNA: TGTGCCATCAGAGAGACCAGGAATAGCAATCAGCCCCAGCATTTT. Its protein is CAIRETRNSNQPQHF.

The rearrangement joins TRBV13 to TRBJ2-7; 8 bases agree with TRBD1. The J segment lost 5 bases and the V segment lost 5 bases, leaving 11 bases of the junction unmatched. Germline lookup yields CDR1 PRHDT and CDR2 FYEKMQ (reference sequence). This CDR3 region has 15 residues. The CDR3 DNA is TGTGCCAGCAGCCGTTCCGGACAGGGTCAAAACGAGCAGTACTTC. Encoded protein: CASSRSGQGQNEQYF.

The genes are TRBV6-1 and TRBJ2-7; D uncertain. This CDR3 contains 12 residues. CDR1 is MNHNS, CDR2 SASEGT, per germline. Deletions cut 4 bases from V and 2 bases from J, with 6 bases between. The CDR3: CASSVGTYEQYF. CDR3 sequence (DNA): TGTGCCAGCAGTGTGGGAACCTACGAGCAGTACTTC.

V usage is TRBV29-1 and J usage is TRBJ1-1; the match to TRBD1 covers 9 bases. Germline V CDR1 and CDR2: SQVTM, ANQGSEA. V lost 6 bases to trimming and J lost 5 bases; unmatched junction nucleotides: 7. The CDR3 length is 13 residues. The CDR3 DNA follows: TGCAGCGTAGAACAGGGGGCGCGGACTGAAGCTTTCTTT. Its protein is CSVEQGARTEAFF.